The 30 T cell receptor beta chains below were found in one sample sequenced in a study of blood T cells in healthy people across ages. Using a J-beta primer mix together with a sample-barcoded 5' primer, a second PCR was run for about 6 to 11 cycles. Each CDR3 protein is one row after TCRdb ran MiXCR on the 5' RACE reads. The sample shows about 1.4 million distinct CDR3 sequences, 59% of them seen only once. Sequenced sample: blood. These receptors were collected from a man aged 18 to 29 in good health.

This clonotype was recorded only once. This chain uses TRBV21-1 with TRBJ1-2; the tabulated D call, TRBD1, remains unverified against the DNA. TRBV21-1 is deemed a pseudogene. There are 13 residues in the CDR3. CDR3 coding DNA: TGTGCCAGCCCCCCCCTCCGGGCAGGGGGCTACACCTTC. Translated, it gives CASPPLRAGGYTF.

For the CDR3, the DNA is TGCAGCGTTGCAGGGAGACCTGAAGCTTTCTTT. Protein: CSVAGRPEAFF. This chain uses TRBV29-1 with TRBJ1-1; tentative D call: TRBD1 (5 bases). This CDR3 contains 11 residues. Trimming shortened V by 4 bases and J by 6 bases, and 9 bases separated the two germline ends. CDR1 is SQVTM and CDR2 is ANQGSEA in the germline V gene.

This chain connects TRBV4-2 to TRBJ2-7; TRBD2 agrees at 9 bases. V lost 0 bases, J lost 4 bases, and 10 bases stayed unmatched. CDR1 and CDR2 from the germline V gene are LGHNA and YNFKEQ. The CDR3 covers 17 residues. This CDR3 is CASSQDPGGGARYEQYF. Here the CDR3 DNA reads TGTGCCAGCAGCCAAGATCCGGGCGGGGGGGCTAGGTACGAGCAGTACTTC.

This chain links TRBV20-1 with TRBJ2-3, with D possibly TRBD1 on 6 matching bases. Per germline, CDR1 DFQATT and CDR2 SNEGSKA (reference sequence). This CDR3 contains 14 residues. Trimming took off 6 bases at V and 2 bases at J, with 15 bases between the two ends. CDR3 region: CSALGTTVTDTQYF. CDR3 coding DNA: TGCAGTGCGCTAGGGACAACGGTCACAGATACGCAGTATTTT.

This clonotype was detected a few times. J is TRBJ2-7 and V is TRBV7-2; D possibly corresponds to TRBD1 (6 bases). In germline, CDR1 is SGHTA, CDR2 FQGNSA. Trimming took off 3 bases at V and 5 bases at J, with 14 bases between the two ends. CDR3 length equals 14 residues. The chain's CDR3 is CASSFGGGYDEQYF. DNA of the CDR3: TGTGCCAGCAGCTTTGGTGGGGGCTACGACGAGCAGTACTTC.

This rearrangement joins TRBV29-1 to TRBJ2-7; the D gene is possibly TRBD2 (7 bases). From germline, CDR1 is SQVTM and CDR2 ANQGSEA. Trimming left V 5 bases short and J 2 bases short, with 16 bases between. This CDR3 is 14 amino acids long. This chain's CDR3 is CSVRTRGDTYEQYF. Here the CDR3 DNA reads TGCAGCGTTCGGACTAGGGGGGACACCTACGAGCAGTACTTC.

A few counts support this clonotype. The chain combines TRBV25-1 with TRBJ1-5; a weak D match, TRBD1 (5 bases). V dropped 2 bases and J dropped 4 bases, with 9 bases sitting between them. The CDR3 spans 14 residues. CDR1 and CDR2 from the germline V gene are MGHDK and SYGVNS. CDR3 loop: CASSEGTGNQPQHF. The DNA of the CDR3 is TGTGCCAGCAGTGAAGGAACAGGAAATCAGCCCCAGCATTTT.

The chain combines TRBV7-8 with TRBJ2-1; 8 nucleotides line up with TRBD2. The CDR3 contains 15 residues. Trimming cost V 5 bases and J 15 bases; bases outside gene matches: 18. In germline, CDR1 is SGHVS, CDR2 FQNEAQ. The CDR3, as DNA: TGTGCCAGCAGCCGATATTCCGGGACTAGTTCCCCCTTGTTCTTC. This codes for CASSRYSGTSSPLFF.

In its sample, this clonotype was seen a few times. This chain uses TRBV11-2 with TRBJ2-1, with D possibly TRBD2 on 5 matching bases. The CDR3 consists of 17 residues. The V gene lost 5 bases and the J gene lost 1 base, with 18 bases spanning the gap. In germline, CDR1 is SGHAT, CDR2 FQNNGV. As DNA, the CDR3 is TGTGCCAGCAGCCCGTCGTTAGCGACGGTGTCCTACAATGAGCAGTTCTTC. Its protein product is CASSPSLATVSYNEQFF. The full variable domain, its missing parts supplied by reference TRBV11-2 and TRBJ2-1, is EAGVAQSPRYKIIEKRQSVAFWCNPISGHATLYWYQQILGQGPKLLIQFQNNGVVDDSQLPKDRFSAERLKGVDSTLKIQPAKLEDSAVYLCASSPSLATVSYNEQFFGPGTRLTVL.

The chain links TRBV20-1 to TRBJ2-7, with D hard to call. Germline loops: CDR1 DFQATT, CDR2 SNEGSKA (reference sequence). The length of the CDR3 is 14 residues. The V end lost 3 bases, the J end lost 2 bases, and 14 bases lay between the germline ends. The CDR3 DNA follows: TGCAGTGCTAGCCCGGACGGGCTACCCTACGAGCAGTACTTC. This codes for CSASPDGLPYEQYF.

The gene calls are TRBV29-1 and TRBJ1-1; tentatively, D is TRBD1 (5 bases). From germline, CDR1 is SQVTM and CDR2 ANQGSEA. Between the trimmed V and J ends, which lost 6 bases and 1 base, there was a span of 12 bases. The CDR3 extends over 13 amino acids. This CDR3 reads CSVSREANTEAFF. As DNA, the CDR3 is TGCAGCGTCAGCAGGGAGGCGAACACTGAAGCTTTCTTT.

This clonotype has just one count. The CDR3 sequence: CSVGQGHRSLQYF. The DNA for the CDR3 is TGCAGCGTTGGTCAGGGACACAGATCATTGCAGTACTTC. The chain has TRBV29-1 and TRBJ2-7; D may be TRBD1 (6 bases). Trimming shortened V by 4 bases and J by 9 bases, and 19 bases separated the two germline ends. The germline V gene has CDR1 SQVTM and CDR2 ANQGSEA. CDR3 length: 13 amino acids.

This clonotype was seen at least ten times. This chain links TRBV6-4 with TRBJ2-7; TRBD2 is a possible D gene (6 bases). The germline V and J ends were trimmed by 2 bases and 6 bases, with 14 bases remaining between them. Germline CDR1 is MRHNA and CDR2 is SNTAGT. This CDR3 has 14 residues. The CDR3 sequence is CASSDGGAGGEQYF. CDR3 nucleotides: TGTGCCAGCAGTGACGGTGGAGCCGGGGGCGAGCAGTACTTC.

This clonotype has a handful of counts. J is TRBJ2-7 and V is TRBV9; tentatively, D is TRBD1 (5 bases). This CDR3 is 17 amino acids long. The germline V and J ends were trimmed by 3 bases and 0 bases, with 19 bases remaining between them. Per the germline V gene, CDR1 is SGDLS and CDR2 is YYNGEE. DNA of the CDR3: TGTGCCAGCAGCGCAACGACAGTTTCCCTTAACTCCTACGAGCAGTACTTC. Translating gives CASSATTVSLNSYEQYF.

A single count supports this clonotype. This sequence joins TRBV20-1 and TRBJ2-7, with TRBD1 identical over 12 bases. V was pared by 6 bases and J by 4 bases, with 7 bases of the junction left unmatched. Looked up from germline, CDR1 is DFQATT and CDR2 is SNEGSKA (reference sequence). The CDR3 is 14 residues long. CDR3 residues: CSAPGDRGRYEQYF. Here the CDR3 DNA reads TGCAGTGCGCCAGGGGACAGGGGGCGGTACGAGCAGTACTTC.

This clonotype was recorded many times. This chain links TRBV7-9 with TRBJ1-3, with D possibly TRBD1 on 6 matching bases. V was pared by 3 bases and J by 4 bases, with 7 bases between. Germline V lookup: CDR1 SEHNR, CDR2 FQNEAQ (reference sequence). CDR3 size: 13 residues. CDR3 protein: CASSFDRGNTIYF. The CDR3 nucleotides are TGTGCCAGCAGCTTTGACAGGGGAAACACCATATATTTT.

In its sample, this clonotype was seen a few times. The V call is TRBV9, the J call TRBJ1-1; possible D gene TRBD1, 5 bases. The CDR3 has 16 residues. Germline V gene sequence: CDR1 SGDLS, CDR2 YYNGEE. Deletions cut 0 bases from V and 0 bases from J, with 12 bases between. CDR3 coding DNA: TGTGCCAGCAGCGTAGGAATGGGACCGCTGAACACTGAAGCTTTCTTT. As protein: CASSVGMGPLNTEAFF.

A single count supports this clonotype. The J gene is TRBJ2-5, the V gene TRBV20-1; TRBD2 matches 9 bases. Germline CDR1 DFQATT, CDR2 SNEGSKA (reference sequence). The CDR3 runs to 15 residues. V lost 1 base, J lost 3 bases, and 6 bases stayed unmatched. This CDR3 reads CSARAPAGGEETQYF. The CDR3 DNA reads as TGCAGTGCTAGAGCCCCAGCGGGAGGAGAAGAGACCCAGTACTTC.

The CDR3 nucleotides are TGCAGTGCCCGAGATACCCTTGGCAGTTGGAGTTCCTACGAGCAGTACTTC. It yields the protein CSARDTLGSWSSYEQYF. This rearrangement joins TRBV20-1 to TRBJ2-7; D not certain. Trimming took 6 bases from V and 1 from J, leaving 25 bases between them. Germline CDR1 is DFQATT and CDR2 is SNEGSKA (reference sequence). The CDR3 runs 17 residues.

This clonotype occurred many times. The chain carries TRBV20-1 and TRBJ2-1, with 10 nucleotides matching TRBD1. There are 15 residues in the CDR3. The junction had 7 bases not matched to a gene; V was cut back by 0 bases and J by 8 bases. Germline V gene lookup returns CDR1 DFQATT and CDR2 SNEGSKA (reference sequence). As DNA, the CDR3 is TGCAGTGCTAGAGATGGGACAGGGGACAGGGATGAGCAGTTCTTC. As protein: CSARDGTGDRDEQFF.

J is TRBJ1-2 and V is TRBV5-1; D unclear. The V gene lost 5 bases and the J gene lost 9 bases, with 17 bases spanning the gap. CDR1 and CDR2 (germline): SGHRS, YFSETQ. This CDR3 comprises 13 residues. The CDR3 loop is CASSSAQVGSYTF. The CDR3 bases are TGCGCCAGCAGTTCTGCGCAGGTGGGGAGCTACACCTTC.

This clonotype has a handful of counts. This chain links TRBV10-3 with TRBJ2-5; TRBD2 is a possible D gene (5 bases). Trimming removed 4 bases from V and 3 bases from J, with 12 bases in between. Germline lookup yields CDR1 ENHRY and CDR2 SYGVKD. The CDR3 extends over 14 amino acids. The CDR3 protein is CAISGTSREETQYF. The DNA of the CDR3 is TGTGCCATCAGTGGGACGTCGAGGGAAGAGACCCAGTACTTC.

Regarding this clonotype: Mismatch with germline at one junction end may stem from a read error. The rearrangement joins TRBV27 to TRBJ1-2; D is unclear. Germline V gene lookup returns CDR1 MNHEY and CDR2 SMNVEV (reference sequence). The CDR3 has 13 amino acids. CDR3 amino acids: CASSVTSSYGYNF. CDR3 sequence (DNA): TGTGCCAGCAGTGTTACATCCTCCTATGGCTACAACTTC.

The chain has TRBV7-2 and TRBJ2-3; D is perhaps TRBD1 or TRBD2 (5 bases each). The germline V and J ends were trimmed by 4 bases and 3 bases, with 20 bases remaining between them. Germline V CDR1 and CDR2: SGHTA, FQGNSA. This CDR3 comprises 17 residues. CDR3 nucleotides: TGTGCCAGCAGCTACCCATTTACCCCGTGGGGGACAGATACGCAGTATTTT. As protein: CASSYPFTPWGTDTQYF.

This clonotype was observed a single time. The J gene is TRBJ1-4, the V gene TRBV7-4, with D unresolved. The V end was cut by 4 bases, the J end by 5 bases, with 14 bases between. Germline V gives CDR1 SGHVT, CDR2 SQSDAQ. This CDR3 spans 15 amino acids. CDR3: CASSWNGPSNEKLFF. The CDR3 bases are TGTGCCAGCAGCTGGAACGGACCGTCAAATGAAAAACTGTTTTTT.

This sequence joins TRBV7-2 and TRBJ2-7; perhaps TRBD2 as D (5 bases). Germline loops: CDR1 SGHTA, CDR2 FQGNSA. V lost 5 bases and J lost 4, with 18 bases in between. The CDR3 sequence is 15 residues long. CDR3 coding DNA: TGTGCCAGCAGCATCGAGCGGAAAATTTTTTACGAGCAGTACTTC. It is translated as CASSIERKIFYEQYF.

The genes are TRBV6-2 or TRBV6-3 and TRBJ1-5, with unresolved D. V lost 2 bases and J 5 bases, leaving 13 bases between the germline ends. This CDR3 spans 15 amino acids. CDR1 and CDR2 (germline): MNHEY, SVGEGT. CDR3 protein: CASSYDVPWDQPQHF. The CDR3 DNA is TGTGCCAGCAGTTACGACGTCCCGTGGGATCAGCCCCAGCATTTT.

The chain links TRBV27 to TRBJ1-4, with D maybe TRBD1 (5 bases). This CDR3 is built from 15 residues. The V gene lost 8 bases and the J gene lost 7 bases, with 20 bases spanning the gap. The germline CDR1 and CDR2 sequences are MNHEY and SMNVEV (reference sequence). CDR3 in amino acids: CASGYRQTQFEKLFF. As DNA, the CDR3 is TGTGCCAGCGGTTACAGACAGACCCAATTTGAAAAACTGTTTTTT.

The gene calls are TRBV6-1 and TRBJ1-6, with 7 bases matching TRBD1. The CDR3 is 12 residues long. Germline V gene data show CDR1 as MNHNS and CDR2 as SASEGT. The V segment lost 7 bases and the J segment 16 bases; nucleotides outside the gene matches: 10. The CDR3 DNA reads TGTGCCAGCAACTCCGTGGGGACAGCACTCCACTTT. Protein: CASNSVGTALHF.

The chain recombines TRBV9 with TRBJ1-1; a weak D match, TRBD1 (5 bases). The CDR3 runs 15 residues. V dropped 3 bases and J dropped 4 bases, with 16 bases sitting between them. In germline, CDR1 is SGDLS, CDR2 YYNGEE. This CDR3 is CASSDKPGRITEAFF. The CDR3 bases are TGTGCCAGCAGCGACAAGCCGGGACGGATCACTGAAGCTTTCTTT.